The rows below give T cell receptor beta chains drawn from one sample of a study of shared T cell receptors in the human thymus. This table comes from immunoSEQ multiplex PCR, and its TCRdb copy is limited to in-frame clones, with some not included. The repertoire has approximately 760,000 clones, over 75% of them found once; the top ten carry more than 0.008%. These sequences were also reported in another study, on human thymus T cells.

Sequenced material: thymocytes. All receptors come from a girl in the first two years of life with a congenital heart defect. Both conserved end residues are part of each CDR3. Fields, in order: clone size, V gene, D gene, J gene, CDR3 protein, CDR3 DNA. D genes are given only for firm matches. Only part of the rows carry a size: once, few, many, or a class if the clone is expanded.

size: -; V: TRBV7-3; D: -; J: TRBJ1-5; CDR3: CASSPPGRQPQHF; DNA: TGTGCCAGCAGCCCGCCCGGTCGTCAGCCCCAGCATTTT
size: -; V: TRBV5-1; D: TRBD2; J: TRBJ2-3; CDR3: CASSLPELAAARTGGTDTQYF; DNA: TGCGCCAGCAGCTTACCCGAACTAGCGGCCGCCAGGACGGGGGGCACAGATACGCAGTATTTT
size: -; V: TRBV5-4; D: TRBD1; J: TRBJ1-2; CDR3: CASSLVPRTGVYGYTF; DNA: TGTGCCAGCAGCTTGGTCCCCAGGACAGGGGTCTATGGCTACACCTTC
size: -; V: TRBV4-3; D: TRBD2; J: TRBJ2-5; CDR3: CASSQMTSGGDVETQYF; DNA: TGCGCCAGCAGCCAAATGACTAGCGGGGGGGATGTGGAGACCCAGTACTTC
size: -; V: TRBV4-2; D: TRBD2; J: TRBJ2-3; CDR3: CASSQVSGDYLPADTQYF; DNA: TGTGCCAGCAGCCAAGTAAGCGGGGACTACCTTCCCGCAGATACGCAGTATTTT
size: -; V: TRBV4-1; D: -; J: TRBJ1-6; CDR3: CASSLIQGAVSPLHF; DNA: TGCGCCAGCAGCCTCATACAGGGCGCGGTTTCACCCCTCCACTTT
size: few; V: TRBV19; D: -; J: TRBJ2-5; CDR3: CASSLTGEETQYF; DNA: TGTGCCAGTAGTTTAACAGGCGAAGAGACCCAGTACTTC
size: -; V: TRBV19; D: -; J: TRBJ2-7; CDR3: CASSIVWDKDLAEQYF; DNA: TGTGCCAGTAGTATTGTTTGGGACAAGGACCTAGCCGAGCAGTACTTC
size: -; V: TRBV4-1; D: -; J: TRBJ1-2; CDR3: CASSQDPGSVSGIYGYTF; DNA: TGCGCCAGCAGCCAAGATCCGGGGAGTGTTTCCGGGATCTATGGCTACACCTTC
size: -; V: TRBV6-5; D: TRBD2; J: TRBJ2-4; CDR3: CASSYSGGENIQYF; DNA: TGTGCCAGCAGTTACTCGGGGGGGGAAAACATTCAGTACTTC
size: few; V: TRBV30; D: TRBD1; J: TRBJ2-7; CDR3: CASKDRGAYEQYF; DNA: TGTGCCTCAAAGGACAGGGGAGCCTACGAGCAGTACTTC
size: -; V: TRBV10-3; D: -; J: TRBJ1-1; CDR3: CAIRRVETGTEAFF; DNA: TGTGCCATCAGGAGGGTTGAAACTGGCACTGAAGCTTTCTTT
size: -; V: TRBV14; D: -; J: TRBJ2-3; CDR3: CASSQGTPWTAPTDTQYF; DNA: TGTGCCAGCAGCCAAGGTACCCCCTGGACAGCCCCCACAGATACGCAGTATTTT
size: -; V: TRBV4-1; D: -; J: TRBJ2-5; CDR3: CASSQLGGGRETQYF; DNA: TGCGCCAGCAGCCAACTAGGAGGGGGCCGAGAGACCCAGTACTTC
size: -; V: TRBV10-2; D: -; J: TRBJ1-2; CDR3: CASSPSDRTSYGYTF; DNA: TGCGCCAGCAGCCCCTCCGACAGAACCTCCTATGGCTACACCTTC
size: once; V: TRBV7-2; D: TRBD1; J: TRBJ1-3; CDR3: CASNLLTPGQGTGNTIYF; DNA: TGTGCCAGCAACCTTCTAACCCCCGGACAGGGAACTGGAAACACCATATATTTT
size: -; V: TRBV13; D: -; J: TRBJ1-2; CDR3: CASSLGRPLYGYTF; DNA: TGTGCCAGCAGCTTAGGGCGGCCGCTCTATGGCTACACCTTC
size: -; V: TRBV13; D: -; J: TRBJ2-7; CDR3: CASSVTHDRGGTYEQYF; DNA: TGTGCCAGCAGCGTTACCCATGACAGGGGAGGGACCTACGAGCAGTACTTC
size: once; V: TRBV27; D: TRBD2; J: TRBJ2-7; CDR3: CASSRNAPITSAMDYYEQYF; DNA: TGTGCCAGCAGTCGCAACGCCCCAATCACTAGCGCCATGGACTACTACGAGCAGTACTTC
size: -; V: TRBV5-6; D: TRBD2; J: TRBJ2-3; CDR3: CASSLISGGGGTQYF; DNA: TGTGCCAGCAGCTTAATAAGCGGGGGGGGAGGGACGCAGTATTTT
size: -; V: TRBV19; D: -; J: TRBJ2-2; CDR3: CASSTRVAGELFF; DNA: TGTGCCAGTAGTACCCGCGTGGCCGGGGAGCTGTTTTTT
size: -; V: TRBV6-5; D: -; J: TRBJ1-4; CDR3: CASSYSGSDEKLFF; DNA: TGTGCCAGCAGTTACTCCGGCAGCGATGAAAAACTGTTTTTT
size: -; V: TRBV4-3; D: -; J: TRBJ1-2; CDR3: CASSQDWRSGLAGGYTF; DNA: TGCGCCAGCAGCCAAGATTGGAGGTCGGGGCTGGCGGGGGGCTACACCTTC
size: once; V: TRBV1; D: -; J: TRBJ1-1; CDR3: CTSSQGLGDLAFF; DNA: TGCACCAGCAGCCAAGGTCTTGGGGACTTAGCTTTCTTT
size: once; V: TRBV19; D: TRBD1; J: TRBJ1-2; CDR3: CASMERGQGRIYGYTF; DNA: TGTGCCAGTATGGAGAGAGGACAGGGGCGGATTTATGGCTACACCTTC
size: -; V: TRBV28; D: -; J: TRBJ1-2; CDR3: CASSLEIQGSEGYTF; DNA: TGTGCCAGCAGTTTAGAGATACAGGGTTCGGAGGGCTACACCTTC
size: once; V: TRBV12-5; D: TRBD2; J: TRBJ2-1; CDR3: CASGLSGGVYNEQFF; DNA: TGTGCTAGTGGTTTGAGCGGGGGGGTCTACAATGAGCAGTTCTTC
size: -; V: TRBV5-8; D: -; J: TRBJ2-3; CDR3: CASSLETGTDTQYF; DNA: TGTGCCAGCAGCTTAGAGACCGGGACAGATACGCAGTATTTT
size: -; V: TRBV6-1; D: -; J: TRBJ1-4; CDR3: CASSEGGPGGEKLFF; DNA: TGTGCCAGCAGTGAAGGGGGGCCGGGGGGAGAAAAACTGTTTTTT
size: -; V: TRBV15; D: -; J: TRBJ1-2; CDR3: CATSRSKGRGYTF; DNA: TGTGCCACCAGCAGGTCGAAGGGGCGCGGCTACACCTTC
size: few; V: TRBV10-1; D: -; J: TRBJ1-1; CDR3: CASRRRPGTEAFF; DNA: TGCGCCAGCAGACGAAGACCAGGGACTGAAGCTTTCTTT
size: -; V: TRBV7-3; D: TRBD2; J: TRBJ2-5; CDR3: CASSLRGGRETQYF; DNA: TGTGCCAGCAGCTTACGGGGGGGTCGAGAGACCCAGTACTTC
size: -; V: TRBV27; D: -; J: TRBJ1-1; CDR3: CASSLLRSSRGGTEAFF; DNA: TGTGCCAGCAGTTTATTACGCAGTTCAAGGGGGGGCACTGAAGCTTTCTTT
size: -; V: TRBV7-9; D: -; J: TRBJ1-1; CDR3: CASGRAGITEAFF; DNA: TGTGCCAGCGGTAGGGCGGGGATCACTGAAGCTTTCTTT
size: -; V: TRBV18; D: -; J: TRBJ1-4; CDR3: CASSPGREEATNEKLFF; DNA: TGTGCCAGCTCACCAGGCAGGGAGGAGGCAACTAATGAAAAACTGTTTTTT
size: -; V: TRBV18; D: -; J: TRBJ1-1; CDR3: CASSLRTDLNTEAFF; DNA: TGTGCCAGCTCACTTCGGACAGATTTGAACACTGAAGCTTTCTTT
size: -; V: TRBV6-1; D: TRBD1; J: TRBJ1-2; CDR3: CASNDPDRGLYYGYTF; DNA: TGTGCCAGCAATGACCCGGACAGGGGTTTATACTATGGCTACACCTTC
size: -; V: TRBV19; D: TRBD2; J: TRBJ2-7; CDR3: CASSTTSGEQYF; DNA: TGTGCCAGTAGCACGACTAGCGGCGAGCAGTACTTC
size: -; V: TRBV14; D: TRBD2; J: TRBJ2-1; CDR3: CASSQDRGGGFHNEQFF; DNA: TGTGCCAGCAGCCAAGATCGTGGCGGGGGGTTCCACAATGAGCAGTTCTTC
size: once; V: TRBV7-4; D: TRBD1; J: TRBJ2-1; CDR3: CASSILIDRGSHNEQFF; DNA: TGTGCCAGCAGCATCCTAATCGACAGGGGGAGCCACAATGAGCAGTTCTTC
size: few; V: TRBV19; D: -; J: TRBJ2-7; CDR3: CASSTPRQGGGYEQYF; DNA: TGTGCCAGTAGTACCCCCCGACAGGGAGGAGGGTACGAGCAGTACTTC
size: -; V: TRBV5-3; D: -; J: TRBJ1-6; CDR3: CARSSGILDRSSYNSPLHF; DNA: TGTGCCAGAAGCTCGGGCATTTTAGACAGGAGCTCCTATAATTCACCCCTCCACTTT
size: -; V: TRBV29-1; D: TRBD1; J: TRBJ1-2; CDR3: CSAGDRGPGYTF; DNA: TGCAGCGCTGGGGACAGGGGGCCGGGCTACACCTTC
size: -; V: TRBV5-4; D: TRBD1; J: TRBJ1-2; CDR3: CASSQRTDREHGYTF; DNA: TGTGCCAGCAGCCAAAGAACAGACAGGGAGCATGGCTACACCTTC
size: -; V: TRBV14; D: TRBD2; J: TRBJ2-2; CDR3: CASSQDDGLAERGTGELFF; DNA: TGTGCCAGCAGCCAAGATGACGGACTAGCAGAGAGAGGGACCGGGGAGCTGTTTTTT
size: -; V: TRBV2; D: TRBD1; J: TRBJ1-2; CDR3: CASSLSRDRVLNGYTF; DNA: TGTGCCAGCAGCCTCTCGCGGGACAGGGTACTCAATGGCTACACCTTC
size: -; V: TRBV28; D: -; J: TRBJ1-1; CDR3: CASSSYRRRSEAFF; DNA: TGTGCCAGCAGTTCGTATCGCAGGCGCTCTGAAGCTTTCTTT